These T cell receptor beta chains were read from a single sample in a study of T cells expressing NK-cell markers. TCRdb re-called the 5' RACE reads, yielding one record per CDR3 amino acid sequence without DNA. The ten top clones account for about 10%, within a sample of 300,000 to 500,000 distinct CDR3 sequences. The sequenced sample was blood T cells: a sorted CD56 or NKG2C T cell subset, CD4+ or CD8+ T cells, or bulk PBMC T cells (not recorded which). These receptor sequences come from a woman between 45 and 60 years old in good health. Each CDR3 is given with its conserved first and last residue.

>TRBV2|TRBJ2-3
CASAGTGVGDTQYF
>TRBV5-1|TRBJ1-4
CASSFDFRGPNEKLFF
>TRBV20-1|TRBJ2-7
CSARILSRDSYEQYF
>TRBV10-3|TRBJ1-6
CAISAGSPTDSPLHF
>TRBV25-1|TRBJ2-3
CASSVGPPVDTQYF
>TRBV2|TRBJ2-7
CASSVGNGYEQYF
>TRBV10-3|TRBJ2-1
CAITVSSTITYNEQFF
>TRBV6-1|TRBJ1-1
CASSEATGVRAFF
>TRBV6-5|TRBJ2-1
CASSRLGLLGQGWLNEQFF
>TRBV7-2|TRBJ2-1
CASSPRTGAMEFAYNEQFF
>TRBV19|TRBJ2-7
CASSISPYEQYF
>TRBV11-2|TRBJ2-5
CASSFSSGRAGETQYF
>TRBV27|TRBJ1-6
CASGQGAGSPLHF
>TRBV25-1|TRBJ2-7
CASSGYQREGRFYEQYF
>TRBV12-3/TRBV12-4|TRBJ1-2
CASSSGGAGYTF
>TRBV12-3/TRBV12-4|TRBJ2-1
CASSLAGGLTYNEQFF
>TRBV5-1|TRBJ2-7
CASSPELPYEQYF
>TRBV7-2|TRBJ2-1
CASSSGGAGGDEQFF
>TRBV4-1|TRBJ2-1
CASSQQGATSSYNEQFF
>TRBV6-1|TRBJ1-2
CASSEVYRGTRTYGYTF
>TRBV27|TRBJ2-3
CASSQLAGGSWQYF
>TRBV28|TRBJ2-1
CASSWATSGSFHEQFF
>TRBV4-1|TRBJ1-1
CASSQVHPGWGQNTEAFF
>TRBV7-9|TRBJ1-4
CASSLGDSPNEKLFF
>TRBV4-1|TRBJ1-2
CASSQVWGQSFYGYTF
>TRBV11-2|TRBJ2-1
CASSLAVFGRNEQFF
>TRBV5-1|TRBJ2-2
CASSKPVQGAPNGELFF